Each of the 16 T cell receptor beta chains below was sequenced from the same sample in a study of neurological immune-mediated disorders. TCRdb called the 5' RACE reads again in MiXCR, with one record for every CDR3 protein. The table shows approximately 48,000 distinct CDR3 sequences, with 9% to 12% occurring only once. The sample taken for sequencing was PBMCs. These receptors were collected from a man aged 70 or older with HTLV-1-associated myelopathy (HAM/TSP).

This clonotype is a singleton in its sample. The germline gene is not matched at one end of the junction; a read error may be the cause. Here the CDR3 DNA reads TGTGCCAGCAACTTAACCGGGGCTGACGAGCAGTACTTC. It codes for CASNLTGADEQYF. This rearrangement joins TRBV7-3 to TRBJ2-7; D assignment may be TRBD1 or TRBD2 (5 bases each). The CDR3 contains 13 residues. The germline V gene has CDR1 SGHTA and CDR2 FQGTGA.

This clonotype was observed at least ten times. J is TRBJ1-2 and V is TRBV6-1, with 8 bases lining up with TRBD1. CDR1 is MNHNS and CDR2 is SASEGT in the germline V gene. CDR3 size: 15 residues. With V trimmed by 6 bases and J by 8 bases, 14 bases remained unmatched. The CDR3 nucleotides read TGTGCCAGCAGCCAAGGACAGGGCCAGTTTTACGGCTACACCTTC. This codes for CASSQGQGQFYGYTF.

In its sample, this clonotype was seen many times. J is TRBJ2-1 and V is TRBV12-3 or TRBV12-4, with TRBD2 as a possible D gene (6 bases). The CDR3 length is 13 residues. Trimming stripped 3 bases from V and 9 bases from J, with 12 bases between. As DNA, the CDR3 is TGTGCCAGCAGTTTGGGGGGAACGGGTGAGCAGTTCTTC. The encoded protein is CASSLGGTGEQFF.

This clonotype showed up many times. This rearrangement joins TRBV9 to TRBJ2-3; perhaps TRBD2 as D (5 bases). Germline V CDR1 and CDR2: SGDLS, YYNGEE. The ends were cut back, 4 bases at V and 2 bases at J, with 14 bases in the middle. The CDR3 is 15 residues long. The CDR3 sequence: CASSLDGGPTDTQYF. The CDR3 nucleotides read TGTGCCAGCAGCCTAGACGGAGGTCCCACAGATACGCAGTATTTT.

Many counts were recorded for this clonotype. This rearrangement joins TRBV20-1 to TRBJ2-1, with D possibly matching TRBD2 (5 bases). The V and J ends lost 3 bases and 6 bases respectively, with 15 bases between them. Germline V lookup: CDR1 DFQATT, CDR2 SNEGSKA (reference sequence). CDR3 length equals 14 residues. CDR3 region: CSASWASTRNEQFF. In DNA form, the CDR3 reads TGCAGTGCTAGCTGGGCTAGCACGCGCAATGAGCAGTTCTTC.

This clonotype was seen at least ten times. V usage is TRBV6-2 or TRBV6-3 and J usage is TRBJ2-1, with 7 bases matching TRBD1. This CDR3 comprises 12 residues. Trimming cost V 3 bases and J 8 bases; bases outside gene matches: 1. From germline, CDR1 is MNHEY and CDR2 SVGEGT. The CDR3 loop reads CASSYTGDEQFF. The CDR3 coding sequence is TGTGCCAGCAGTTATACAGGGGATGAGCAGTTCTTC.

The sample holds many counts of this clonotype. The chain has TRBV5-5 and TRBJ2-2; D is tentatively TRBD1 or TRBD2 (7 bases each). Germline assignment: CDR1 SGHKS and CDR2 YYEKEE (reference sequence). This CDR3 spans 16 amino acids. V was trimmed by 2 bases and J by 4 bases, leaving 15 bases between them. The CDR3 DNA is TGTGCCAGCAGCTTCCCCAGGGGGGGTAGCACCGGGGAGCTGTTTTTT. It yields the protein CASSFPRGGSTGELFF.

The table lists this clonotype with many counts. The V call is TRBV7-8, the J call TRBJ2-7, with 7 bases identical to TRBD2. The CDR3 runs to 14 residues. From germline, CDR1 is SGHVS and CDR2 FQNEAQ. V shed 5 bases and J 4 bases; nucleotides not matched to a gene: 8. DNA for the CDR3: TGTGCCAGCAGCCCGGGGACTATACGATACGAGCAGTACTTC. Translating gives CASSPGTIRYEQYF. Filled out from reference TRBV7-8 and TRBJ2-7, the complete variable domain reads GAGVSQSPRYKVAKRGQDVALRCDPISGHVSLFWYQQALGQGPEFLTYFQNEAQLDKSGLPSDRFFAERPEGSVSTLKIQRTQQEDSAVYLCASSPGTIRYEQYFGPGTRLTVT.

This clonotype was detected many times. This chain uses TRBV7-9 with TRBJ2-1; D not certain. Deletions cut 2 bases from V and 6 bases from J, with 5 bases between. CDR3 size: 12 residues. Germline values: CDR1 SEHNR, CDR2 FQNEAQ (reference sequence). CDR3 region: CASSLIVNEQFF. The CDR3 DNA is TGTGCCAGCAGCTTAATCGTCAATGAGCAGTTCTTC. Looking up the rest from reference TRBV7-9 and TRBJ2-1 gives the full variable domain: DTGVSQNPRHKITKRGQNVTFRCDPISEHNRLYWYRQTLGQGPEFLTYFQNEAQLEKSRLLSDRFSAERPKGSFSTLEIQRTEQGDSAMYLCASSLIVNEQFFGPGTRLTVL.

In its sample, this clonotype was seen many times. J is TRBJ1-1 and V is TRBV4-2; D remains ambiguous. Germline CDR1 LGHNA, CDR2 YNFKEQ. The CDR3 covers 14 residues. V was cut by 5 bases and J by 2 bases, with 12 bases left in between. The CDR3 spells CASSLLQANTEAFF. The CDR3 DNA follows: TGTGCCAGCAGCTTACTTCAGGCAAACACTGAAGCTTTCTTT.

This clonotype was seen at least ten times. This sequence joins TRBV11-3 and TRBJ2-2; 8 bases align to TRBD2. V trimming: 5 bases; J trimming: 6 bases; junction bases outside the gene matches: 2. Looked up from germline, CDR1 is SGHNT and CDR2 is YENEEA. CDR3 length: 13 amino acids. DNA for the CDR3: TGTGCCAGCAGCCCGCGGGAGGCCGGGGAGCTGTTTTTT. Encoded protein: CASSPREAGELFF.

This clonotype was detected ten times or more. The chain couples TRBV10-3 to TRBJ2-1; TRBD2 is a possible D gene (6 bases). V was trimmed by 2 bases and J by 7 bases, leaving 9 bases between them. This CDR3 has 13 amino acids. Per germline, CDR1 ENHRY and CDR2 SYGVKD. The CDR3 is CAISERERNEQFF. CDR3 DNA sequence: TGTGCCATCAGTGAGCGGGAGAGGAATGAGCAGTTCTTC.

This clonotype was counted ten times or more. V is TRBV20-1 and J is TRBJ2-1, with D possibly matching TRBD2 (5 bases). This CDR3 region has 13 residues. Looked up from germline, CDR1 is DFQATT and CDR2 is SNEGSKA (reference sequence). V lost 0 bases, J lost 10 bases, and 13 bases lay in between. The CDR3 protein is CSARDQTIKEQFF. CDR3 in DNA: TGCAGTGCTAGAGATCAGACTATAAAGGAGCAGTTCTTC.

Turning to this clonotype: Possible read error: a much larger clone is one base away. This chain uses TRBV7-9 with TRBJ2-1; unclear D gene. Germline lookup yields CDR1 SEHNR and CDR2 FQNEAQ (reference sequence). The CDR3 contains 11 residues. DNA of the CDR3: TGTGCCAGCAGCTTCCCAGATGAGCAGTGCTTC. Its protein is CASSFPDEQCF.

There are many counts of this clonotype. V gene TRBV12-3 or TRBV12-4 combines with J gene TRBJ2-5; TRBD1 aligns across 9 bases. This CDR3 contains 13 residues. V was pared by 6 bases and J by 5 bases, with 4 bases of the junction left unmatched. The CDR3 spells CASRGTGSETQYF. The CDR3 DNA is TGTGCCAGCAGGGGGACAGGGAGTGAGACCCAGTACTTC.

The table lists this clonotype with a few counts. The rearrangement uses TRBV28 and TRBJ1-5, with 9 nucleotides matching TRBD1. The junction had 4 bases not matched to a gene; V was cut back by 5 bases and J by 2 bases. CDR1 is MDHEN, CDR2 SYDVKM, per germline. The CDR3 extends over 15 amino acids. CDR3 sequence reads: CASSATGGGNQPQHF. In DNA form, the CDR3 reads TGTGCCAGCAGTGCGACAGGGGGAGGCAATCAGCCCCAGCATTTT.